The 17 T cell receptor beta chains given below trace back to one sample, sequenced in a study of human T cells and chemical hapten exposure (dated by TCRdb to the early 2020s). According to the study, the label for this sample's time point signals: pre-sensitization, week 0. This specimen's treatment or condition label, per the study, means: therapeutic diphenylcyclopropenone sensitization with weekly scalp DPC. Library preparation employed RACE. The sequencer was a NextSeq 500. The public reads were quality trimmed at Q25 with fastp and then assembled into clones with MiXCR by TCRdb, keeping productive beta chains. Each record represents a unique CDR3 protein, reported with the most common genes and DNA among its rows. The sample contains 350,000 to 400,000 distinct CDR3 sequences, about 5.1% of them found a single time. The ten largest clones capture 2.6% of the sample. This specimen consisted of whole blood, obtained in connection with sensitization to the hapten diphenylcyclopropenone (DPC). Source of these receptors: a woman in her forties or fifties with alopecia areata. Some clones in this sample may be carry-over from other donors' samples.

V is TRBV12-3 or TRBV12-4 and J is TRBJ2-3; D remains ambiguous. This CDR3 comprises 14 residues. Trimming left V 3 bases short and J 1 base short, with 8 bases between. In nucleotides, the CDR3 is TGTGCCAGCAGTTTTTTGGTACGCACAGATACGCAGTATTTT. Translation: CASSFLVRTDTQYF.

A few counts support this clonotype. The chain carries TRBV2 and TRBJ2-1; the D is unclear. The CDR3 has 14 amino acids. CDR1 and CDR2 (germline): SNHLY, FYNNEI. V was pared by 8 bases and J by 7 bases, with 18 bases between. CDR3 loop: CASPKPLTLNEQFF. The CDR3 nucleotides read TGTGCCAGCCCGAAGCCCCTCACTTTGAATGAGCAGTTCTTC.

In this sample, this clonotype turned up many times. The J gene is TRBJ2-3, the V gene TRBV10-3; 8 nucleotides agree with TRBD2. Germline lookup yields CDR1 ENHRY and CDR2 SYGVKD. The CDR3 contains 15 residues. Trimming at V came to 6 bases and at J to 2 bases, leaving 7 bases not matched to a gene. CDR3 in amino acids: CAISRAGVDTDTQYF. The CDR3 DNA reads TGTGCCATCAGCCGAGCGGGGGTCGACACAGATACGCAGTATTTT.

This clonotype was picked up many times. J is TRBJ2-3 and V is TRBV10-3; D call uncertain. V shed 0 bases and J shed 2 bases, with 15 bases lying between them. Germline V gene sequence: CDR1 ENHRY, CDR2 SYGVKD. CDR3 length: 17 amino acids. The CDR3 spells CAISESRTARSTDTQYF. CDR3 coding DNA: TGTGCCATCAGTGAGTCCCGGACGGCCCGTTCCACAGATACGCAGTATTTT.

This clonotype appeared many times. The rearrangement links TRBV12-3 or TRBV12-4 to TRBJ2-5; 7 bases match TRBD2. CDR3 length: 15 amino acids. The V and J ends lost 0 bases and 1 base, in that order; junction bases with no gene match: 2. CDR3 bases: TGTGCCAGCAGTTTAGCACTAGCGACCCAAGAGACCCAGTACTTC. Residues: CASSLALATQETQYF.

The chain is built from TRBV5-4 and TRBJ2-7; possible D gene TRBD1, 6 bases. In germline, CDR1 is SGHNT, CDR2 YYREEE (reference sequence). The CDR3 loop spans 14 amino acids. Deletions cut 0 bases from V and 2 bases from J, with 9 bases between. The CDR3 sequence: CASSLEGQTYEQYF. For the CDR3, the DNA is TGTGCCAGCAGCTTGGAAGGACAGACCTACGAGCAGTACTTC.

This clonotype was detected ten times or more. The chain uses TRBV2 and TRBJ2-1; 12 bases are shared with TRBD1. The V and J ends lost 6 bases and 8 bases, in that order; junction bases with no gene match: 11. This CDR3 has 16 residues. CDR1 and CDR2 from the germline V gene are SNHLY and FYNNEI. The CDR3 DNA follows: TGTGCCAGCAGCCCTTCTCCGGGACAGGGGGCTGATGAGCAGTTCTTC. Translating gives CASSPSPGQGADEQFF.

This clonotype was observed many times. The rearrangement uses TRBV6-6 and TRBJ1-6; 7 nucleotides align to TRBD1. Germline V gene sequence: CDR1 MNHNY, CDR2 SVGAGI (reference sequence). This CDR3 region has 18 residues. The ends lost 2 bases at V and 0 bases at J; junction bases unmatched: 7. This CDR3 reads CASSYDRAPSSYNSPLHF. DNA for the CDR3: TGTGCCAGCAGTTACGACAGGGCCCCAAGCTCCTATAATTCACCCCTCCACTTT.

This clonotype was picked up a small number of times. V is TRBV7-2 and J is TRBJ1-2; D is undetermined. CDR3 size: 15 residues. Germline V gene lookup returns CDR1 SGHTA and CDR2 FQGNSA. Trimming cost V 3 bases and J 3 bases, with 14 bases left between them. Here the CDR3 DNA reads TGTGCCAGCAGCTTCCCCAGCGCGGGCGACTATGGCTACACCTTC. Translated: CASSFPSAGDYGYTF.

This clonotype was recorded many times. This chain joins TRBV11-2 and TRBJ2-1; 8 positions match TRBD1. From germline, CDR1 is SGHAT and CDR2 FQNNGV. The CDR3 is 15 amino acids. V gave up 0 bases and J gave up 7 bases; unmatched junction bases: 5. The CDR3, as DNA: TGTGCCAGCAGCTTAGAATCCCAGGGGGCGAATGAGCAGTTCTTC. It specifies CASSLESQGANEQFF.

Many counts were recorded for this clonotype. The rearrangement links TRBV14 to TRBJ2-3; 7 nucleotides line up with TRBD2. The V segment lost 0 bases and the J segment 2 bases; nucleotides outside the gene matches: 5. Germline V gene data show CDR1 as SGHDN and CDR2 as FVKESK. This CDR3 has 16 residues. The CDR3 loop reads CASSQEAGVNTDTQYF. The CDR3 coding sequence is TGTGCCAGCAGCCAAGAGGCGGGAGTAAACACAGATACGCAGTATTTT.

This clonotype was picked up a small number of times. V gene TRBV4-3 combines with J gene TRBJ1-5; 9 bases align to TRBD1. V lost 3 bases to trimming and J lost 4 bases; unmatched junction nucleotides: 4. Germline lookup yields CDR1 LGHNA and CDR2 YSLEER. There are 15 residues in the CDR3. CDR3: CASSQTGTGNQPQHF. CDR3 sequence (DNA): TGCGCCAGCAGCCAGACCGGGACAGGGAATCAGCCCCAGCATTTT.

This clonotype was counted many times. The rearrangement links TRBV24-1 to TRBJ2-1, with TRBD2 matching 8 bases. Germline CDR1 and CDR2: KGHDR and SFDVKD. This CDR3 region has 18 residues. J gave up 5 bases and V 3 bases, and 14 bases lay outside the gene matches. CDR3 region: CATSDPRGGYYRDNEQFF. CDR3 DNA: TGTGCCACCAGTGATCCCCGCGGGGGGTACTATCGTGACAATGAGCAGTTCTTC.

This clonotype was picked up many times. The chain combines TRBV5-1 with TRBJ2-1; no clear D gene. The CDR3 contains 17 residues. V was pared by 0 bases and J by 4 bases, with 17 bases between. Germline V gives CDR1 SGHRS, CDR2 YFSETQ. CDR3 bases: TGCGCCAGCAGCTTGGGGTCGGTGAAGGGCCCGTACAATGAGCAGTTCTTC. Protein product: CASSLGSVKGPYNEQFF.

This chain joins TRBV24-1 and TRBJ1-5, with a tentative D call TRBD1 (5 bases). V was cut by 4 bases and J by 4 bases, with 13 bases left in between. The germline CDR1 and CDR2 sequences are KGHDR and SFDVKD. The CDR3 consists of 15 residues. The CDR3 reads CATSDGAPQNQPQHF. CDR3 nucleotides: TGTGCCACCAGTGACGGGGCCCCGCAGAATCAGCCCCAGCATTTT.

This clonotype was counted only a few times. The chain has TRBV5-6 and TRBJ2-7; 9 bases are shared with TRBD1. Looked up from germline, CDR1 is SGHDT and CDR2 is YYEEEE. Trimming took 7 bases from V and 4 from J; bases not matched to a gene: 0. This CDR3 has 11 amino acids. CDR3 coding DNA: TGTGCCAGCGACAGGGGGTACGAGCAGTACTTC. It translates to CASDRGYEQYF.

With regard to this clonotype: A much larger clone is a single base away; this may be a read error. The chain carries TRBV12-3 or TRBV12-4 and TRBJ2-7, with 7 bases that match TRBD1. V lost 6 bases and J lost 0; bases outside the gene matches: 2. This CDR3 comprises 13 residues. The CDR3 DNA reads as TGTGCCAGCAGGGGGGACAGCTCCTACGAGCAGTACTTC. Translating gives CASRGDSSYEQYF.